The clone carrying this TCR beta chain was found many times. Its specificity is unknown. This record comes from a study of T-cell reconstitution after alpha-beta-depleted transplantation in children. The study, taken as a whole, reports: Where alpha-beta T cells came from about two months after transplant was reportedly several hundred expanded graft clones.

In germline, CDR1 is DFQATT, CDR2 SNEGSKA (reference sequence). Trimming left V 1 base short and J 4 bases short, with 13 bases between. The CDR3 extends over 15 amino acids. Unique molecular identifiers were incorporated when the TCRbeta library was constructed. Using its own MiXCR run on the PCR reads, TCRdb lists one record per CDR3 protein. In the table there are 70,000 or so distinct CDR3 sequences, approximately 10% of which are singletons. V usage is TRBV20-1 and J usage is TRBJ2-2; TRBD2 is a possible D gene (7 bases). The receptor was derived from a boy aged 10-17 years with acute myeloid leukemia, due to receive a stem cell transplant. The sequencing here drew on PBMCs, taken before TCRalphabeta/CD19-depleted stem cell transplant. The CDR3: CSARVGGPGTGELFF. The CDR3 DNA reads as TGCAGTGCTAGAGTCGGGGGGCCTGGCACCGGGGAGCTGTTTTTT.